This TCR beta chain was obtained from a study of T-cell memory formation after mild COVID-19. Overall study: TCR clusters mostly belonged to single donors.

The sample holds a few counts of this clonotype. What it recognizes is unknown. CDR1 SGHTA and CDR2 FQGNSA come from the germline V gene. The CDR3 loop spans 15 amino acids. V lost 5 bases, J lost 2 bases, and 5 bases stayed unmatched. General observations from the study: Largely, contracting CD4+ clones fell within CM and EM, and contracting CD8+ clones within EMRA. Clones that contracted from day 15 to 85 had balanced CD4/CD8; later expanders were CD4+ biased.

Each CDR3 protein is one row after TCRdb ran MiXCR on the 5' RACE reads. The data contain some 150,000 distinct CDR3 sequences, approximately 6% of them singletons. This sequence joins TRBV7-2 and TRBJ2-1; 8 bases agree with TRBD2. Specimen: PBMCs or a T cell subset sorted from them (not recorded which). The origin of this receptor is an adult woman who had mild COVID-19 (a few samples of this study predate the infection). Cell type and time point are not known. CDR3: CASSRSGTPYNEQFF. The CDR3 nucleotides read TGTGCCAGCAGCCGTAGCGGGACTCCCTACAATGAGCAGTTCTTC.